Described below is a single T cell receptor (beta chain) sequence and its context. The germline V gene encodes CDR1 KGHDR and CDR2 SFDVKD. The CDR3 has 17 residues. Trimming removed 5 bases from V and 2 bases from J, with 18 bases in between. The data derive from a study of blood T cell repertoires in COVID-19. Overall study context: Italy, Spain and the United States were the sources of the convalescent and acute COVID-19 samples. PBMCs, B-cell-depleted T cells, or T cells were the source of the cDNA or gDNA that made up the material.

The method was immunoSEQ multiplex PCR; TCRdb's version includes in-frame clones alone and lacks a portion of them. The sample shows some 48,000 clones, about 84% of them seen only once. This TCR was recovered from a woman aged 60-75 years with acute or convalescent COVID-19. Sequenced sample: peripheral blood. The chain combines TRBV24-1 with TRBJ1-5; D perhaps matches TRBD1 (6 bases). In nucleotides, the CDR3 is TGTGCCACCAGTGTGATGGGGGGGCTTCTTGGCAATCAGCCCCAGCATTTT. Protein sequence: CATSVMGGLLGNQPQHF.